This TCR beta chain emerged from a study of cytomegalovirus exposure and HLA in healthy donors. Study context: A prior study identified approximately 110 million unique TCR beta sequences from 200 million or so T cells. General study findings and limits: A missense DCLRE1C variant was associated with V- and J-gene trimming of TCR beta chains in a later analysis, and an independent cohort replicated the association. Specific recognition of CMV antigens was confirmed in vitro for a few chains (all CMV-associated). Only CMV serostatus was available as immune exposure information.

The length of the CDR3 is 14 residues. Germline V CDR1 and CDR2: SGHNT, YYREEE (reference sequence). Trimming at V came to 5 bases and at J to 5 bases, leaving 9 bases not matched to a gene. PCR involved 60 Vbeta and 13 Jbeta primers. Clones were sequenced by immunoSEQ multiplex PCR, and TCRdb holds only the in-frame ones, with some missing. The sample shows 150,000 to 200,000 clones, 75% to 85% of them seen only once. This clone was detected only a few times. Its antigen is as yet unknown. V and J are TRBV5-4 and TRBJ2-7; 8 bases are shared with TRBD1. This sequence originates from a man aged 18 to 29 in good health and CMV-seronegative. Input material: PBMCs. CDR3 sequence reads: CASRRQGAFDEQYF. The CDR3 DNA sequence: TGTGCCAGCAGGAGGCAGGGGGCTTTCGACGAGCAGTACTTC. Looking up the rest from reference TRBV5-4 and TRBJ2-7 gives the full variable domain: ETGVTQSPTHLIKTRGQQVTLRCSSQSGHNTVSWYQQALGQGPQFIFQYYREEENGRGNFPPRFSGLQFPNYSSELNVNALELDDSALYLCASRRQGAFDEQYFGPGTRLTVT.